Described below is a single TCR beta chain sequence and its context. These data originate in a study of blood T cell repertoires in COVID-19. Sequenced by immunoSEQ multiplex PCR; TCRdb stores in-frame clones only, minus some. Here the sample spans 150,000 to 200,000 clones, less than 90% being singletons. V gave up 0 bases and J gave up 8 bases, with 17 bases separating them. The CDR3 runs to 16 residues. Germline CDR1 SGHDT, CDR2 YYEEEE. This chain links TRBV5-6 with TRBJ1-4, with TRBD1 as a possible D gene (6 bases). Sequencing was performed on peripheral blood. This sequence originates from a woman in her seventies with acute or convalescent COVID-19. In nucleotides, the CDR3 is TGTGCCAGCAGCTTGGGGTACCGGACAGAGAAGGAAAAACTGTTTTTT. Its protein product is CASSLGYRTEKEKLFF.